The clone carrying this T cell receptor beta chain was counted at least ten times. The CDR3 extends over 15 amino acids. Looked up from germline, CDR1 is LGHDT and CDR2 is YNNKEL (reference sequence). V lost 1 base and J 2 bases, leaving 11 bases between the germline ends. This sample is drawn from a study of spatial heterogeneity in lung cancer. Study as a whole: Sequencing consistently turned up more beta-chain sequences than alpha-chain sequences.

Individual TCR cDNA molecules each bore their own unique molecular identifier. TCRdb recomputed calls from the 5' RACE reads with MiXCR, one row per CDR3 protein. Of 30,000 to 45,000 distinct CDR3 sequences listed, around 5% are singletons. Noted time point: sample taken at primary tumor resection. Frozen PBMC, nontumor lung or tumor provided whole RNA, which was sequenced unsorted. The TCR was taken from a female donor with early-stage non-small cell lung cancer. This chain connects TRBV3-1 to TRBJ1-2; D remains ambiguous. The sequenced sample was PBMCs, obtained at surgery. The CDR3 DNA reads as TGTGCCAGCAGCCAAGCCCAAAGCATAAACTATGGCTACACCTTC. Translating gives CASSQAQSINYGYTF.